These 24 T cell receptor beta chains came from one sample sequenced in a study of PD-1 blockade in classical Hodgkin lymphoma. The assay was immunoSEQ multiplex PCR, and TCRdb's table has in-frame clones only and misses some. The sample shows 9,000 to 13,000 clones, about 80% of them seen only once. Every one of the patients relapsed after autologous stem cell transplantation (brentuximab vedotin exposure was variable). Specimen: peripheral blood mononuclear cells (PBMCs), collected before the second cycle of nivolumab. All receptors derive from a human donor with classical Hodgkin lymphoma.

In DNA, the CDR3 is TGCGCCAGCAGCCAAGTGGAATGGAACTCACCCCTCCACTTT. Translation: CASSQVEWNSPLHF. The rearrangement joins TRBV4-1 to TRBJ1-6; D is undetermined. Germline CDR1 is MGHRA and CDR2 is YSYEKL. The CDR3 is made up of 14 amino acids. The V end was cut by 1 base, the J end by 10 bases, with 11 bases between.

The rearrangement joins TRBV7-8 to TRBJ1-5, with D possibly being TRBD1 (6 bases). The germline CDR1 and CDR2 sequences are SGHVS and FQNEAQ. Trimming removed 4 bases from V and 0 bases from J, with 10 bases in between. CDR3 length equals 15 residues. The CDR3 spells CASSWTDSSNQPQHF. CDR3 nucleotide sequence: TGTGCCAGCAGCTGGACAGACAGTAGCAATCAGCCCCAGCATTTT.

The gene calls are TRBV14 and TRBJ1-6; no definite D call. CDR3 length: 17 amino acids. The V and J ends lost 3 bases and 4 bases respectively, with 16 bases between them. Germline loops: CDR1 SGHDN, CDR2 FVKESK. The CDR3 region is CASSHPREKEYNSPLHF. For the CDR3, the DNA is TGTGCCAGCAGCCACCCCCGGGAAAAAGAATATAATTCACCCCTCCACTTT.

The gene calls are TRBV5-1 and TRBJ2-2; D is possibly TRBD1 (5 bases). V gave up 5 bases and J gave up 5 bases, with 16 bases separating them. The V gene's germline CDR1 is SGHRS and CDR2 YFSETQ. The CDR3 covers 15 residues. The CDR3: CASRIGELVTGELFF. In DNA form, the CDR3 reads TGCGCCAGCAGAATAGGGGAATTGGTGACCGGGGAGCTGTTTTTT. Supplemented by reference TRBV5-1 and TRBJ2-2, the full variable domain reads KAGVTQTPRYLIKTRGQQVTLSCSPISGHRSVSWYQQTPGQGLQFLFEYFSETQRNKGNFPGRFSGRQFSNSRSEMNVSTLELGDSALYLCASRIGELVTGELFFGEGSRLTVL.

CDR3 in DNA: TGTGCCAGCGGGGAACAGGGAAACTATGGCTACACCTTC. It codes for CASGEQGNYGYTF. The chain links TRBV28 to TRBJ1-2; D might be TRBD1 (6 bases). The germline CDR1 and CDR2 sequences are MDHEN and SYDVKM. V gave up 8 bases and J gave up 2 bases, with 12 bases separating them. CDR3 length equals 13 residues.

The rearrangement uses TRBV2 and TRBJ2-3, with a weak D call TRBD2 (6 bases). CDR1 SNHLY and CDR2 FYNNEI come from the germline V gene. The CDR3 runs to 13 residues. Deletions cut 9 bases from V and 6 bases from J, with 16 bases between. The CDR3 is CASERTGRDTQYF. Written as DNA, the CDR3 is TGTGCCAGTGAACGGACGGGGAGGGATACGCAGTATTTT.

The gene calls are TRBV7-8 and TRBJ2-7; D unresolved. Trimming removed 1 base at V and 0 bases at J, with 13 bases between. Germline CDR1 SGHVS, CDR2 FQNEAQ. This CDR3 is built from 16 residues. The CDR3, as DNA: TGTGCCAGCAGCTTAGTTCCTCCAACGGACTCCTACGAGCAGTACTTC. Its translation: CASSLVPPTDSYEQYF.

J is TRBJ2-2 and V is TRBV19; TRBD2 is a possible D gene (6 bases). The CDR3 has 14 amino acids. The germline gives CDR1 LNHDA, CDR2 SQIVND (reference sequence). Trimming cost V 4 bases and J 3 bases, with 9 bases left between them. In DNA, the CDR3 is TGTGCCAGTAGTAATTGGGGGGACACCGGGGAGCTGTTTTTT. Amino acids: CASSNWGDTGELFF.

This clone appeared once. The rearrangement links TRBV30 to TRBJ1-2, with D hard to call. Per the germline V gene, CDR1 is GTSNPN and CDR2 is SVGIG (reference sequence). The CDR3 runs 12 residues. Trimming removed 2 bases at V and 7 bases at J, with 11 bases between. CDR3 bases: TGTGCCTGGAGTCCAATGCCGGGTGGCTACACCTTC. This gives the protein CAWSPMPGGYTF.

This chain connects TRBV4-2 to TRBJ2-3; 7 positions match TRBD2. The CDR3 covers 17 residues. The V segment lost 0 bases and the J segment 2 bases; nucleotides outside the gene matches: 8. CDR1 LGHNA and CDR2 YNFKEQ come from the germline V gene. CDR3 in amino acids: CASSQDLAGDLTDTQYF. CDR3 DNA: TGTGCCAGCAGCCAAGATCTGGCGGGGGACCTCACAGATACGCAGTATTTT.

CDR3 nucleotide sequence: TGTGCCAGCAGTTTACAGGTTAGCGGGAGGACGAGCTCCTACGAGCAGTACTTC. Its protein is CASSLQVSGRTSSYEQYF. The chain carries TRBV28 and TRBJ2-7; TRBD2 aligns across 10 bases. Germline V CDR1 and CDR2: MDHEN, SYDVKM. The J segment lost 0 bases and the V segment lost 2 bases, leaving 10 bases of the junction unmatched. CDR3 length: 18 amino acids.

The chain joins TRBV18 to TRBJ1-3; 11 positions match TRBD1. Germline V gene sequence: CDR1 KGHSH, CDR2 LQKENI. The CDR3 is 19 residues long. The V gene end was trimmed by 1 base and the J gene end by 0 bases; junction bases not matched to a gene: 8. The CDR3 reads CASSPLTGQGASSGNTIYF. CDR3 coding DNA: TGTGCCAGCTCACCACTAACAGGACAGGGGGCGAGCTCTGGAAACACCATATATTTT.

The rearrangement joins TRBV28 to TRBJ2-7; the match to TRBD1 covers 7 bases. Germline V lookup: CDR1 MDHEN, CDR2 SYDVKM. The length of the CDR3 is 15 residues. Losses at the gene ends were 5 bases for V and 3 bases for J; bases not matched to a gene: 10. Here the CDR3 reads CASSTGQEDFYEQYF. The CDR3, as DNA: TGTGCCAGCAGTACCGGACAGGAAGACTTCTACGAGCAGTACTTC.

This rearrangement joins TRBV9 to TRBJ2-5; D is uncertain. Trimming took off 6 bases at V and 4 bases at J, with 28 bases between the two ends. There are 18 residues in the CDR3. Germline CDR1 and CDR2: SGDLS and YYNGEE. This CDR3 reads CASTKGIGTEPPRETQYF. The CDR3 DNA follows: TGTGCCAGCACCAAGGGCATCGGAACGGAACCCCCGCGAGAGACCCAGTACTTC.

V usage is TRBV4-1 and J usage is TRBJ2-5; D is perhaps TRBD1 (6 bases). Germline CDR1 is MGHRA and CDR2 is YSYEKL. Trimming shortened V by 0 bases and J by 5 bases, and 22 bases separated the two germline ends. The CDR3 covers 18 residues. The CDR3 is CASSQDNRVGSFWETQYF. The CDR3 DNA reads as TGCGCCAGCAGCCAAGATAACAGGGTGGGGTCTTTTTGGGAGACCCAGTACTTC.

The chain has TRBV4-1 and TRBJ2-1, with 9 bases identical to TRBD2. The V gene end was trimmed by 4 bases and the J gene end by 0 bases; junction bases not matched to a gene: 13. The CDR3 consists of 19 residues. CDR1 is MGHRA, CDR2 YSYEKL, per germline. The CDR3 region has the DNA TGCGCCAGCAGCCCTAACCCACCCGATAGCGGGAGCTCCTACAATGAGCAGTTCTTC. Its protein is CASSPNPPDSGSSYNEQFF.

CDR3 bases: TGTGCCAGCAGTCCGGAAGACAGGGTTAGTTCACCCCTCCACTTT. Its protein product is CASSPEDRVSSPLHF. V gene TRBV28 combines with J gene TRBJ1-6, with 7 positions matching TRBD1. Germline loops: CDR1 MDHEN, CDR2 SYDVKM. This CDR3 region has 15 residues. J gave up 9 bases and V 5 bases, and 10 bases lay outside the gene matches.

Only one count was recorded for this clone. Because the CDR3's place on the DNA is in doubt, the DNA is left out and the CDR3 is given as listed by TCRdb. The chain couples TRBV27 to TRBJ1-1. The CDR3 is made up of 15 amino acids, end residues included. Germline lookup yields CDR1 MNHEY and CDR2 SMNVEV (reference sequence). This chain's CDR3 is CASSSSGTVNTEAFF.

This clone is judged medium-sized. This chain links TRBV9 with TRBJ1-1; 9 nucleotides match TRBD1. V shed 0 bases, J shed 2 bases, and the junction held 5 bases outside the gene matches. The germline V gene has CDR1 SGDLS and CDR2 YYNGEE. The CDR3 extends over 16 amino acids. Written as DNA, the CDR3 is TGTGCCAGCAGCGTAGGCGGGGGACAGGGAAACACTGAAGCTTTCTTT. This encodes CASSVGGGQGNTEAFF.

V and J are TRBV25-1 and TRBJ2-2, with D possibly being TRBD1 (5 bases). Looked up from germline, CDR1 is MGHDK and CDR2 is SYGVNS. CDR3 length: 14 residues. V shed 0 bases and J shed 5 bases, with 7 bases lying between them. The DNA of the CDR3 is TGTGCCAGCAGTGAATACAGGGATACCGGGGAGCTGTTTTTT. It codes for CASSEYRDTGELFF.

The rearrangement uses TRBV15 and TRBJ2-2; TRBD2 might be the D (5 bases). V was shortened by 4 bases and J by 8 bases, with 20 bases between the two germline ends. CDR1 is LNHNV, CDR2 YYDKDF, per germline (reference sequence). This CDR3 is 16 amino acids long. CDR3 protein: CATSKPTARVFGELFF. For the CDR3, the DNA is TGTGCCACCAGCAAACCAACGGCGAGGGTTTTTGGGGAGCTGTTTTTT. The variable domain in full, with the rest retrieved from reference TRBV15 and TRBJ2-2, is DAMVIQNPRYQVTQFGKPVTLSCSQTLNHNVMYWYQQKSSQAPKLLFHYYDKDFNNEADTPDNFQSRRPNTSFCFLDIRSPGLGDTAMYLCATSKPTARVFGELFFGEGSRLTVL.

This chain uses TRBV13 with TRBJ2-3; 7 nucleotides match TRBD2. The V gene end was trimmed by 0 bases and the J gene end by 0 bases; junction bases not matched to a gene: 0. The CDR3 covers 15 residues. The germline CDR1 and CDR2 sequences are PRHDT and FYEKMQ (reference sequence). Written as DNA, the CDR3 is TGTGCCAGCAGCTTAGGGGGAGGGAGCACAGATACGCAGTATTTT. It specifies CASSLGGGSTDTQYF. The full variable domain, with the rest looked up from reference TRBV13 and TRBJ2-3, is AAGVIQSPRHLIKEKRETATLKCYPIPRHDTVYWYQQGPGQDPQFLISFYEKMQSDKGSIPDRFSAQQFSDYHSELNMSSLELGDSALYFCASSLGGGSTDTQYFGPGTRLTVL.

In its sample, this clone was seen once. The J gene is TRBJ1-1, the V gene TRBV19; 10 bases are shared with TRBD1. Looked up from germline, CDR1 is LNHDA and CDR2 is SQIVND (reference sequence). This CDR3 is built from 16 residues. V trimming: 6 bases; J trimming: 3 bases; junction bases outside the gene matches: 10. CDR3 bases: TGTGCCAGTAGGCGGGACAGGGGAGCCAAGGACACTGAAGCTTTCTTT. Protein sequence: CASRRDRGAKDTEAFF.

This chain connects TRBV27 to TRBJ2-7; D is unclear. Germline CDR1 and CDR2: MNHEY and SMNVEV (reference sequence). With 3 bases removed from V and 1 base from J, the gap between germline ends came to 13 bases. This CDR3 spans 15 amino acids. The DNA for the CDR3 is TGTGCCAGCAGTTTTTCGGTTGGGCAATCCTACGAGCAGTACTTC. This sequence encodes CASSFSVGQSYEQYF.